This entry lists 29 T cell receptor beta chains sequenced from one sample in a study of T cell responses to AZD1222 COVID-19 vaccine. Generated by immunoSEQ multiplex PCR, the TCRdb table keeps only in-frame clones and is missing some. Of about 120,000 clones in the sample, more than 85% were seen once. This specimen was peripheral blood, taken on day 0 of AZD1222 vaccination. Receptors were obtained from an adult in good health.

This clone has a single count. In nucleotides, the CDR3 is TGTGCCAGTACTAGCGGGGGGGTAAACACCGGGGAGCTGTTTTTT. Amino acid sequence: CASTSGGVNTGELFF. The chain recombines TRBV28 with TRBJ2-2; TRBD2 matches at 13 bases. Trimming cost V 9 bases and J 2 bases; bases outside gene matches: 3. Germline CDR1 reads MDHEN; CDR2 reads SYDVKM. This CDR3 spans 15 amino acids. The whole variable domain, remainder taken from reference TRBV28 and TRBJ2-2, is DVKVTQSSRYLVKRTGEKVFLECVQDMDHENMFWYRQDPGLGLRLIYFSYDVKMKEKGDIPEGYSVSREKKERFSLILESASTNQTSMYLCASTSGGVNTGELFFGEGSRLTVL.

The chain couples TRBV6-5 to TRBJ2-7, with D possibly being TRBD1 or TRBD2 (6 bases each). CDR1 and CDR2 (germline): MNHEY, SVGAGI. This CDR3 has 13 amino acids. Trimming shortened V by 8 bases and J by 2 bases, and 13 bases separated the two germline ends. CDR3 region: CASGGPGPYEQYF. As DNA, the CDR3 is TGTGCCAGCGGGGGGCCAGGGCCCTACGAGCAGTACTTC.

This clone was counted a single time. The chain employs TRBV7-6 and TRBJ1-1; weak D call: TRBD1 (5 bases). Trimming cost V 7 bases and J 10 bases, with 16 bases left between them. The germline V gene has CDR1 SGHVS and CDR2 FNYEAQ. The CDR3 is 12 amino acids. Here the CDR3 reads CASIGPGGIAFF. The CDR3 DNA reads TGTGCCAGCATCGGCCCGGGGGGTATAGCTTTCTTT.

The CDR3 DNA reads TGTGCCAGCCTACCCTCCGAGGAGGAGGAGACCCAGTACTTC. It yields the protein CASLPSEEEETQYF. This chain joins TRBV28 and TRBJ2-5; D perhaps matches TRBD2 (5 bases). Germline V gene data show CDR1 as MDHEN and CDR2 as SYDVKM. V was trimmed by 8 bases and J by 5 bases, leaving 18 bases between them. CDR3 length equals 14 residues. Based on the CDR3 plus reference TRBV28 and TRBJ2-5, the full variable domain is DVKVTQSSRYLVKRTGEKVFLECVQDMDHENMFWYRQDPGLGLRLIYFSYDVKMKEKGDIPEGYSVSREKKERFSLILESASTNQTSMYLCASLPSEEEETQYFGPGTRLLVL.

The V gene is TRBV28, the J gene TRBJ1-2, with 8 bases identical to TRBD1. V was clipped by 7 bases and J by 7 bases; unmatched bases: 5. The CDR3 runs 12 residues. Germline V gives CDR1 MDHEN, CDR2 SYDVKM. The CDR3 spells CASNTGGFGYTF. CDR3 in DNA: TGTGCCAGCAATACAGGGGGATTTGGCTACACCTTC.

The chain joins TRBV5-1 to TRBJ2-2, with 7 bases that match TRBD2. CDR1 and CDR2 (germline): SGHRS, YFSETQ. Losses at the gene ends were 1 base for V and 3 bases for J; bases not matched to a gene: 6. This CDR3 contains 16 residues. The CDR3 protein is CASSLYAGEYTGELFF. The CDR3 region has the DNA TGCGCCAGCAGCTTGTATGCGGGAGAATACACCGGGGAGCTGTTTTTT.

The chain recombines TRBV3-1 (or the pseudogene TRBV3-2) with TRBJ2-1; tentatively, D is TRBD2 (6 bases). With 2 bases removed from V and 4 bases from J, the gap between germline ends came to 9 bases. The CDR3 covers 14 residues. CDR1 is LGHDT and CDR2 is YNNKEL in the germline V gene (reference sequence). This chain's CDR3 is CASSQTGGYNEQFF. The CDR3 DNA is TGTGCCAGCAGCCAAACCGGGGGATACAATGAGCAGTTCTTC.

The V call is TRBV5-6, the J call TRBJ1-6; TRBD1 is a possible D gene (6 bases). Germline V gene lookup returns CDR1 SGHDT and CDR2 YYEEEE. CDR3 size: 17 residues. The ends were cut back, 2 bases at V and 6 bases at J, with 18 bases in the middle. The CDR3, as DNA: TGTGCCAGCAGCTTTCGGGGGGCCCCGGGGAGTAATTCACCCCTCCACTTT. Translation gives CASSFRGAPGSNSPLHF. Variable domain in full (rest from reference TRBV5-6 and TRBJ1-6): DAGVTQSPTHLIKTRGQQVTLRCSPKSGHDTVSWYQQALGQGPQFIFQYYEEEERQRGNFPDRFSGHQFPNYSSELNVNALLLGDSALYLCASSFRGAPGSNSPLHFGNGTRLTVT.

The V call is TRBV7-9, the J call TRBJ1-2; 9 bases align to TRBD1. Germline V CDR1 and CDR2: SEHNR, FQNEAQ (reference sequence). V lost 10 bases to trimming and J lost 0 bases; unmatched junction nucleotides: 9. The CDR3 has 15 amino acids. CDR3 DNA: TGTGCCACCGAACACGGACAGGGGCCTAACTATGGCTACACCTTC. Its protein is CATEHGQGPNYGYTF.

This chain joins TRBV15 and TRBJ2-7; tentatively, D is TRBD1 (5 bases). Germline V gene lookup returns CDR1 LNHNV and CDR2 YYDKDF (reference sequence). There are 14 residues in the CDR3. Trimming shortened V by 1 base and J by 2 bases, and 9 bases separated the two germline ends. The DNA of the CDR3 is TGTGCCACCAGCAGAGTGGTACAGGCCTACGAGCAGTACTTC. This codes for CATSRVVQAYEQYF.

This chain connects TRBV5-1 to TRBJ2-7, with D hard to call. Trimming took off 0 bases at V and 2 bases at J, with 12 bases between the two ends. The CDR3 is 15 residues long. The germline CDR1 and CDR2 sequences are SGHRS and YFSETQ. CDR3 in amino acids: CASSLVGDGTYEQYF. CDR3 nucleotides: TGCGCCAGCAGCTTGGTCGGCGATGGAACCTACGAGCAGTACTTC.

This chain uses TRBV6-1 with TRBJ1-5; 7 bases are a match to TRBD1. J was trimmed by 7 bases and V by 2 bases; bases with no gene match: 8. Germline loops: CDR1 MNHNS, CDR2 SASEGT. The CDR3 consists of 15 residues. In nucleotides, the CDR3 is TGTGCCAGCAGTGAAATCGGGGCAGGGGGGCAGCCCCAGCATTTT. Its protein is CASSEIGAGGQPQHF.

This sequence joins TRBV11-2 and TRBJ1-3, with D possibly being TRBD1 (5 bases). This CDR3 comprises 16 residues. In germline, CDR1 is SGHAT, CDR2 FQNNGV. Between the trimmed V and J ends, which lost 5 bases and 0 bases, there was a span of 14 bases. The CDR3 protein is CASSSPWTSSGNTIYF. As DNA, the CDR3 is TGTGCCAGCAGCAGTCCCTGGACAAGCTCTGGAAACACCATATATTTT.

The chain has TRBV6-4 and TRBJ2-3, with D tentatively TRBD1 or TRBD2 (6 bases each). V gave up 0 bases and J gave up 4 bases, with 11 bases separating them. This CDR3 has 15 amino acids. The germline gives CDR1 MRHNA, CDR2 SNTAGT. The CDR3 sequence: CASSDSGGGADTQYF. The DNA for the CDR3 is TGTGCCAGCAGTGACTCGGGGGGCGGGGCAGATACGCAGTATTTT.

V gene TRBV10-3 combines with J gene TRBJ1-2; 8 bases line up with TRBD1. Trimming at V came to 3 bases and at J to 4 bases, leaving 4 bases not matched to a gene. Germline V CDR1 and CDR2: ENHRY, SYGVKD. This CDR3 is 14 amino acids long. The CDR3 DNA sequence: TGTGCCATCAGTGACCGGACAGGGCTCTATGGCTACACCTTC. This encodes CAISDRTGLYGYTF.

The gene calls are TRBV19 and TRBJ2-3, with 8 bases matching TRBD1. V dropped 8 bases and J dropped 4; count of bases not matched to a gene: 11. Germline CDR1 LNHDA, CDR2 SQIVND (reference sequence). This CDR3 has 15 amino acids. This CDR3 reads CASRDGTGYPDTQYF. As DNA, the CDR3 is TGTGCCAGTCGAGACGGGACAGGATACCCAGATACGCAGTATTTT. Full variable domain (outside the CDR3, taken from reference TRBV19 and TRBJ2-3): DGGITQSPKYLFRKEGQNVTLSCEQNLNHDAMYWYRQDPGQGLRLIYYSQIVNDFQKGDIAEGYSVSREKKESFPLTVTSAQKNPTAFYLCASRDGTGYPDTQYFGPGTRLTVL.

The chain recombines TRBV19 with TRBJ1-1; tentatively, D is TRBD1 (5 bases). In germline, CDR1 is LNHDA, CDR2 SQIVND (reference sequence). The CDR3 is 15 amino acids. The V end lost 3 bases, the J end lost 0 bases, and 11 bases lay between the germline ends. The CDR3 coding sequence is TGTGCCAGTAGTATGGGACCGATTATGAACACTGAAGCTTTCTTT. It is translated as CASSMGPIMNTEAFF.

The J gene is TRBJ2-1, the V gene TRBV4-1; 8 nucleotides line up with TRBD2. The CDR3 loop spans 13 amino acids. CDR1 and CDR2 from the germline V gene are MGHRA and YSYEKL. V gave up 4 bases and J gave up 10 bases; unmatched junction bases: 6. CDR3 residues: CASSPGLEGEQFF. In nucleotides, the CDR3 is TGCGCCAGCAGCCCGGGACTAGAGGGGGAGCAGTTCTTC.

Note on this clone: Other DNA sequences in the same sample also yield this CDR3. The V and J genes are TRBV30 and TRBJ1-1; D is unclear. This CDR3 is 13 amino acids long. Per the germline V gene, CDR1 is GTSNPN and CDR2 is SVGIG (reference sequence). V lost 3 bases and J 0 bases, leaving 8 bases between the germline ends. The CDR3 DNA sequence: TGTGCCTGGAGCTTGGGAGTGAACACTGAAGCTTTCTTT. This codes for CAWSLGVNTEAFF.

The rearrangement joins TRBV19 to TRBJ2-2; 13 bases match TRBD2. Losses at the gene ends were 3 bases for V and 6 bases for J; bases not matched to a gene: 4. Germline CDR1 is LNHDA and CDR2 is SQIVND (reference sequence). The CDR3 runs 16 residues. The DNA of the CDR3 is TGTGCCAGTAGTATCCCGACTAGCGGGGGGCCCGGGGAGCTGTTTTTT. This encodes CASSIPTSGGPGELFF. The complete variable domain, with remaining parts taken from reference TRBV19 and TRBJ2-2, reads DGGITQSPKYLFRKEGQNVTLSCEQNLNHDAMYWYRQDPGQGLRLIYYSQIVNDFQKGDIAEGYSVSREKKESFPLTVTSAQKNPTAFYLCASSIPTSGGPGELFFGEGSRLTVL.

The chain uses TRBV7-8 and TRBJ1-4; 11 bases align to TRBD1. The CDR3 is 18 residues long. Germline V gives CDR1 SGHVS, CDR2 FQNEAQ. J gave up 7 bases and V 5 bases, and 15 bases lay outside the gene matches. CDR3: CASSAQAGQGVISEKLFF. Here the CDR3 DNA reads TGTGCCAGCAGCGCGCAGGCGGGACAGGGGGTTATTAGTGAAAAACTGTTTTTT.

This chain uses TRBV19 with TRBJ1-3, with D perhaps matching TRBD1 (6 bases). CDR3 length: 17 amino acids. CDR1 and CDR2 from the germline V gene are LNHDA and SQIVND (reference sequence). V lost 4 bases to trimming and J lost 2 bases, with 18 bases between them. In nucleotides, the CDR3 is TGTGCCAGTAGTACAACACGCCGGGACAACACTGGAAACACCATATATTTT. Translating it yields CASSTTRRDNTGNTIYF.

V usage is TRBV7-2 and J usage is TRBJ1-6; TRBD1 is a possible D gene (5 bases). This CDR3 region has 14 residues. V lost 5 bases, J lost 7 bases, and 12 bases lay in between. Germline V gives CDR1 SGHTA, CDR2 FQGNSA. In DNA, the CDR3 is TGTGCCAGCAGCCCCGGGACTAGAAATTCACCCCTCCACTTT. Encoded protein: CASSPGTRNSPLHF.

This clone was counted once. The V gene is TRBV4-1, the J gene TRBJ2-7, with TRBD1 matching over 9 bases. The V and J ends lost 4 bases and 5 bases, in that order; junction bases with no gene match: 9. Germline loops: CDR1 MGHRA, CDR2 YSYEKL. This CDR3 contains 15 residues. In DNA, the CDR3 is TGCGCCAGCAGCCGGAAAACAGGGGGCTACGACGAGCAGTACTTC. This sequence encodes CASSRKTGGYDEQYF.

This chain joins TRBV24-1 and TRBJ2-3; TRBD1 matches at 8 bases. V dropped 7 bases and J dropped 0; count of bases not matched to a gene: 11. CDR1 is KGHDR and CDR2 is SFDVKD in the germline V gene. The CDR3 loop spans 17 amino acids. The CDR3 DNA sequence: TGTGCCACCAGCGATAGTACGGGACAGGCGAGCACAGATACGCAGTATTTT. Encoded protein: CATSDSTGQASTDTQYF.

V usage is TRBV3-1 (or the pseudogene TRBV3-2) and J usage is TRBJ2-7; D is tentatively TRBD1 or TRBD2 (5 bases each). This CDR3 has 14 residues. Germline V gene sequence: CDR1 LGHDT, CDR2 YNNKEL (reference sequence). V gave up 5 bases and J gave up 2 bases, with 13 bases separating them. For the CDR3, the DNA is TGTGCCAGCAGCACAAACCGGGACGCCTACGAGCAGTACTTC. Amino acids: CASSTNRDAYEQYF.

This chain links TRBV5-6 with TRBJ1-2; D not resolved. The CDR3 is 13 residues long. V lost 1 base, J lost 6 bases, and 10 bases lay in between. Germline V gene lookup returns CDR1 SGHDT and CDR2 YYEEEE. The DNA for the CDR3 is TGTGCCAGCAGCTTGTCCGGATTACATGGCTACACCTTC. As protein: CASSLSGLHGYTF.

V gene TRBV30 combines with J gene TRBJ1-4; 7 bases match TRBD1. Germline loops: CDR1 GTSNPN, CDR2 SVGIG (reference sequence). Trimming at V came to 3 bases and at J to 7 bases, leaving 14 bases not matched to a gene. This CDR3 contains 16 residues. The CDR3 DNA sequence: TGTGCCTGGAGACAGCCTGACAGGGATCGCCCTGAAAAACTGTTTTTT. It is translated as CAWRQPDRDRPEKLFF.

In nucleotides, the CDR3 is TGCGCCAGCAGCTTGGGGACTTTCCCCGGCACTAATGAAAAACTGTTTTTT. Its protein is CASSLGTFPGTNEKLFF. J is TRBJ1-4 and V is TRBV5-1, with D uncertain. CDR1 SGHRS and CDR2 YFSETQ come from the germline V gene. Trimming pared 0 bases from V and 2 bases from J, leaving 14 bases between. The CDR3 is 17 amino acids.